This T cell receptor (beta chain) was observed in a study of T-cell reconstitution after alpha-beta-depleted transplantation in children. The germline V and J ends were trimmed by 5 bases and 4 bases, with 24 bases remaining between them. Germline loops: CDR1 SGHTA, CDR2 FQGNSA. The CDR3 is 17 amino acids. Regarding the study as a whole: Once a year had passed after transplant, T-cell counts and diversity came mostly from newly produced T cells.

Preparation of the TCRbeta library used unique molecular identifiers. TCRdb reanalysed the PCR reads using MiXCR and keeps one entry per CDR3 protein. The sample contains 180,000 or so distinct CDR3 sequences, roughly 6% of which appear only once. A remark on this clonotype: Its target is unknown.

This sample comprised PBMCs, obtained before TCRalphabeta/CD19-depleted stem cell transplant. The genes are TRBV7-2 and TRBJ2-7; the D gene is possibly TRBD2 (7 bases). This TCR was sampled from a girl less than two years old with combined immunodeficiency, due to receive a stem cell transplant. The CDR3 protein is CASSRGAHAVGVYEQYF. The CDR3 DNA sequence: TGTGCCAGCAGCCGGGGGGCCCATGCAGTAGGGGTTTACGAGCAGTACTTC.